The 21 T cell receptor beta chains reported below all come from one sample, sequenced in a study of blood T cell repertoires in acute mononucleosis. TCRdb keeps only in-frame clones here, not all; method: immunoSEQ multiplex PCR. The sample shows a few thousand clones, roughly 25% of them seen only once. Regarding time point: convalescence about 6 months (5-8 months) after acute presentation (visit 7). Study results and limitations: GLC-BM selection appeared to involve both TCR alpha and beta chains.

Specimen: EBV GLC epitope tetramer+ CD8+ T cells sorted from PBMCs, collected during convalescence from infectious mononucleosis. Subset indicated: CD8 T cells binding tetramer with EBV BMLF1 280-288 peptide (GLC-BM). The receptors stem from a woman between 18 and 29 years old with infectious mononucleosis caused by EBV.

This clone was counted a few times. The chain is built from TRBV4-1 and TRBJ1-5; 8 bases match TRBD1. Germline trimming cut 0 bases from V and 4 bases from J; bases unmatched to any gene: 8. Germline values: CDR1 MGHRA, CDR2 YSYEKL. The CDR3 has 17 residues. The CDR3 spells CASSQDPRDRNNQPQHF. CDR3 nucleotide sequence: TGCGCCAGCAGCCAAGATCCCCGGGACAGGAATAATCAGCCCCAGCATTTT.

A word on this clone: It is likely a read error: a sequence one base away is far more abundant. The rearrangement links TRBV4-3 to TRBJ2-5; a weak D match, TRBD1 (7 bases). The DNA end favors TRBJ2-7, so the J call may be wrong. Germline V gives CDR1 LGHNA, CDR2 YSLEER. This CDR3 is built from 14 residues. This CDR3 is CASSRGTAAYEQYF. The CDR3 nucleotides read TGCGCCAGCAGCCGCGGGACAGCTGCCTACGAGCAGTACTTC.

As concerns this clone: With a much larger clone just one base away, this may be a read error. This sequence joins TRBV7-3 and TRBJ2-7, with TRBD2 matching 7 bases. Trimming cost V 4 bases and J 9 bases; bases outside gene matches: 15. The CDR3 totals 15 residues. Germline CDR1 is SGHTA and CDR2 is FQGTGA. In DNA, the CDR3 is TGTGCCAGCAGCTCCCTCGGGGGAGGGTGGCGGGGGCAGTACTTC. It encodes CASSSLGGGWRGQYF.

Notes on this clone: A read error likely explains this, since a far larger clone differs by one base. V and J are TRBV29-1 and TRBJ2-7; a weak D match, TRBD2 (6 bases). The CDR3 covers 11 residues. Germline values: CDR1 SQVTM, CDR2 ANQGSEA. CDR3 sequence (DNA): TGCAGCGTCGAAGCGGGCTACGAGCTGTACTTC. Protein sequence: CSVEAGYELYF.

With regard to this clone: The DNA is omitted, as the CDR3 cannot be located on it reliably, and the CDR3 follows TCRdb's listing. The same CDR3 also results from other DNA sequences found in this sample. The V and J genes are TRBV29-1 and TRBJ1-4. From germline, CDR1 is SQVTM and CDR2 ANQGSEA. Ends included, the CDR3 has 14 residues. The CDR3 protein is CSVGSGGTMKNCFF.

In this sample, this clone turned up a few times. The chain couples TRBV27 to TRBJ1-2; D perhaps matches TRBD1 (6 bases). CDR3 length: 13 amino acids. CDR1 MNHEY and CDR2 SMNVEV come from the germline V gene (reference sequence). V was pared by 9 bases and J by 8 bases, with 19 bases between. CDR3: CASLTGTFRGYTF. As DNA, the CDR3 is TGTGCCAGTTTAACCGGGACATTTAGGGGCTACACCTTC.

Many counts were recorded for this clone. The chain links TRBV13 to TRBJ1-2, with D unclear. With 8 bases removed from V and 4 bases from J, the gap between germline ends came to 8 bases. The germline V gene has CDR1 PRHDT and CDR2 FYEKMQ (reference sequence). The CDR3 loop spans 11 amino acids. The CDR3 sequence: CASALGYGYTF. CDR3 nucleotide sequence: TGTGCCAGCGCGTTGGGCTATGGCTACACCTTC.

As regards this clone: Since a much larger clone is just one base distant, this may be a read error. The CDR3 is CASSATGGDEQFF. For the CDR3, the DNA is TGTGCCAGCAGCGCGACAGGGGGGGATGAGCAGTTCTTC. The V and J genes are TRBV11-3 and TRBJ2-1, with 9 positions matching TRBD1. Trimming cost V 5 bases and J 8 bases; bases outside gene matches: 4. This CDR3 region has 13 residues. The germline CDR1 and CDR2 sequences are SGHNT and YENEEA.

This clone has only one observation. A far larger clone is one base from this, pointing to a likely read error. V gene TRBV13 combines with J gene TRBJ1-2, with 7 bases that match TRBD1. The CDR3 loop spans 16 amino acids. Germline CDR1 PRHDT, CDR2 FYEKMQ (reference sequence). V lost 6 bases, J lost 2 bases, and 12 bases stayed unmatched. The CDR3 region has the DNA TGTGCCAGCAGTTTCCACATGACAGGGTCGAACTATGGCTACACCTTC. Translating it yields CASSFHMTGSNYGYTF.

This clone was detected many times. Given a far larger clone just one base away, this is likely a sequencing read error. Other nucleotide sequences from this sample produce the same CDR3. The rearrangement joins TRBV27 to TRBJ2-7; 7 bases map to TRBD2. The CDR3 consists of 15 residues. V dropped 6 bases and J dropped 9; count of bases not matched to a gene: 17. Germline lookup yields CDR1 MNHEY and CDR2 SMNVEV (reference sequence). The CDR3, as DNA: TGTGCCAGCAGCGCCCTCGGGGGAGGGTGGCGGGGGCAGTACTTC. Amino acids: CASSALGGGWRGQYF.

Points on this clone: The likely explanation is a read error, given a far larger clone one base away. Other DNA sequences within the sample encode an identical CDR3. CDR3 DNA sequence: TGTGCCAGCCGCTCCCTCGGGGGAGGGTGGCGGGGGCAGTACTTC. Its translation: CASRSLGGGWRGQYF. The chain combines TRBV27 with TRBJ2-7; 7 nucleotides match TRBD2. V lost 8 bases to trimming and J lost 9 bases; unmatched junction nucleotides: 19. The V gene's germline CDR1 is MNHEY and CDR2 SMNVEV (reference sequence). CDR3 length equals 15 residues.

As for this clone: A read error is the likely source, as a far larger clone sits one nucleotide away. V usage is TRBV6-5 and J usage is TRBJ2-7; D call uncertain. This CDR3 spans 14 amino acids. In germline, CDR1 is MNHEY, CDR2 SVGAGI. CDR3 sequence: CAISDDRGDYEQYF. The DNA for the CDR3 is TGTGCCATCAGTGATGACCGAGGCGACTACGAGCAGTACTTC.

The J gene is TRBJ2-1, the V gene TRBV9; 16 bases fit TRBD2. The CDR3 runs to 16 residues. CDR1 is SGDLS, CDR2 YYNGEE, per germline. Losses at the gene ends were 4 bases for V and 10 bases for J; bases not matched to a gene: 8. This CDR3 is CASSLGLAGGPREQFF. CDR3 in DNA: TGTGCCAGCAGCTTGGGACTAGCGGGGGGGCCAAGGGAGCAGTTCTTC.

Comments on this clone: A far larger clone is a single base away, which makes a read error likely. V and J are TRBV27 and TRBJ2-5; 7 positions agree with TRBD2. V lost 6 bases to trimming and J lost 11 bases; unmatched junction nucleotides: 18. The CDR3 consists of 15 residues. CDR1 MNHEY and CDR2 SMNVEV come from the germline V gene (reference sequence). DNA of the CDR3: TGTGCCAGCAGCTCCCTCGGGGGTGGGTGGCGGGGGCAGTACTTC. This encodes CASSSLGGGWRGQYF.

The chain has TRBV27 and TRBJ2-5, with D tentatively TRBD2 (5 bases). Germline V gene lookup returns CDR1 MNHEY and CDR2 SMNVEV (reference sequence). The CDR3 runs to 15 residues. V was pared by 6 bases and J by 0 bases, with 14 bases between. The CDR3 loop is CASSSIDGNQETQYF. CDR3 sequence (DNA): TGTGCCAGCAGCTCAATAGACGGGAACCAAGAGACCCAGTACTTC.

This clone was recorded a few times. The V call is TRBV27, the J call TRBJ2-3, with 7 bases lining up with TRBD2. Germline loops: CDR1 MNHEY, CDR2 SMNVEV (reference sequence). This CDR3 is built from 13 residues. The V segment lost 8 bases and the J segment 6 bases; nucleotides outside the gene matches: 8. The CDR3 coding sequence is TGTGCCAGCCAAGTGGGGGGGAGGGATACGCAGTATTTT. Translation: CASQVGGRDTQYF.

The chain links TRBV28 to TRBJ2-7; D is possibly TRBD1 or TRBD2 (5 bases each). Germline assignment: CDR1 MDHEN and CDR2 SYDVKM. The CDR3 consists of 14 residues. The V end was cut by 4 bases, the J end by 6 bases, with 16 bases between. The CDR3 DNA reads TGTGCCAGCAGTTACGCCGGGACGGCAACCGAGCAGTACTTC. This encodes CASSYAGTATEQYF.

Note on this clone: A much larger clone differs by one base, so this may be a read error. The rearrangement joins TRBV11-2 to TRBJ1-1; TRBD1 might be the D (5 bases). The CDR3 consists of 14 residues. Trimming took 6 bases from V and 1 from J, leaving 12 bases between them. Germline V gene sequence: CDR1 SGHAT, CDR2 FQNNGV. The CDR3 loop is CASSKGSANTEAFF. The CDR3 bases are TGTGCCAGCAGTAAGGGGTCAGCGAACACTGAAGCTTTCTTT.

This clone was counted a few times. V gene TRBV27 combines with J gene TRBJ2-5; D possibly uses TRBD1 or TRBD2 (6 bases each). Per the germline V gene, CDR1 is MNHEY and CDR2 is SMNVEV (reference sequence). V was clipped by 6 bases and J by 3 bases, with 17 bases between them. The CDR3 extends over 15 amino acids. Written as DNA, the CDR3 is TGTGCCAGCAGCTTAGCCCCGGAGGGGGAAGAGACCCAGTACTTC. Its translation: CASSLAPEGEETQYF.

In this sample, this clone turned up many times. The chain is built from TRBV28 and TRBJ2-7; D gene unclear. The CDR3 contains 14 residues. The germline V gene encodes CDR1 MDHEN and CDR2 SYDVKM. Trimming cost V 1 base and J 1 base, with 8 bases left between them. The CDR3 spells CASSLFSASYEQYF. As DNA, the CDR3 is TGTGCCAGCAGTTTATTTTCCGCTTCCTACGAGCAGTACTTC.

A word on this clone: Possible read error: a much larger clone is one base away. This same CDR3 is encoded by further DNA sequences in the sample. The chain has TRBV29-1 and TRBJ1-4; 7 bases fit TRBD1. The CDR3 is 14 residues long. Germline values: CDR1 SQVTM, CDR2 ANQGSEA. V trimming: 6 bases; J trimming: 2 bases; junction bases outside the gene matches: 6. CDR3 sequence reads: CSVVSGGTNEKLFF. The CDR3 bases are TGCAGCGTGGTGTCAGGGGGTACTAATGAAAAACTGTTTTTT. The full variable domain, completed using reference TRBV29-1 and TRBJ1-4, is SAVISQKPSRDICQRGTSLTIQCQVDSQVTMMFWYRQQPGQSLTLIATANQGSEATYESGFVIDKFPISRPNLTFSTLTVSNMSPEDSSIYLCSVVSGGTNEKLFFGSGTQLSVL.